This entry is about one TCR beta chain. The sample comes from a study of blood T cell repertoires in COVID-19. Study information: PBMCs, B-cell-depleted T cells, or T cells provided the cDNA or gDNA that made up the material.

Sequenced by immunoSEQ multiplex PCR; TCRdb stores in-frame clones only, minus some. The table records 390,000 or so clones, about 90% of them present only once. The CDR3 contains 17 residues. Germline-derived CDR1 and CDR2 are SNHLY and FYNNEI. V shed 7 bases and J 2 bases; nucleotides not matched to a gene: 6. Sequenced: peripheral blood. This chain connects TRBV2 to TRBJ2-6; TRBD1 agrees at 12 bases. This receptor was identified in a woman younger than 45 with COVID-19, enrolled during active disease. The CDR3 DNA reads TGTGCCAGCACCGGGGACAGGGGGCGCCCTGGGGCCAACGTCCTGACTTTC. As protein: CASTGDRGRPGANVLTF.